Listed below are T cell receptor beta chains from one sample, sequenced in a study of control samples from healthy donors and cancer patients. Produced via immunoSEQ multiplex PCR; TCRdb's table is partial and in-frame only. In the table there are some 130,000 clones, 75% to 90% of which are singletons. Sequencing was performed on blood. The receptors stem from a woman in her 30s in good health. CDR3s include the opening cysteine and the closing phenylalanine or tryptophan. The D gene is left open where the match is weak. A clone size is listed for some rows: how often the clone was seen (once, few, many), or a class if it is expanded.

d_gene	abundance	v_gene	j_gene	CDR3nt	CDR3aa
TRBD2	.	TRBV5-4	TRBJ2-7	TGTGCCAGCAGCTCTAGCGGGAGGGCGGGCGAGCAGTACTTC	CASSSSGRAGEQYF
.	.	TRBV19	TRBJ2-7	TGTGCCAGTAGTATCCCGGGGGTAGCGGCCGAGCAGTACTTC	CASSIPGVAAEQYF
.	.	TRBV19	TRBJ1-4	TGTGCCAGTGGAGAGCTGACTCATGGACTAATCGGGGAAAAACTGTTTTTT	CASGELTHGLIGEKLFF
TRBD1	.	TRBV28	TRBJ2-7	TGTGCCAGCAGTTTATTGGGGACAGGGACCGAGCAGTACTTC	CASSLLGTGTEQYF
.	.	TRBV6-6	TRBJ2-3	TGTGCCAGCAGCCTAGTGAGTGATACGCAGTATTTT	CASSLVSDTQYF
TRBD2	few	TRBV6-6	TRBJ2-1	TGTGCCAGCAGTCTAACCCTAGCGGGAGCCTCCTACAATGAGCAGTTCTTC	CASSLTLAGASYNEQFF
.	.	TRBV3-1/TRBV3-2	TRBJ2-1	TGTGCCAGCAGCCAAGGAGCGATCCCTTACAATGAGCAGTTCTTC	CASSQGAIPYNEQFF
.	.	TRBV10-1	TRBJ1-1	TGCGCCAGCAGAAGGACGGGGAACACTGAAGCTTTCTTT	CASRRTGNTEAFF
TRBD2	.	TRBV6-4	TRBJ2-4	TGTGCCAGCAGCGCAACGGGGGGGGAGGGAAACATTCAGTACTTC	CASSATGGEGNIQYF
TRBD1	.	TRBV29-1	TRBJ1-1	TGCAGCGTTGTGACAGGGATGGGGGGATATTCTGAAGCTTTCTTT	CSVVTGMGGYSEAFF
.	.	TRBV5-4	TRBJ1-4	TGTGCCAGCAGCCCGGCCCGTCAGGGTGGTGGTGAAAAACTGTTTTTT	CASSPARQGGGEKLFF
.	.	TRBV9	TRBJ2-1	TGTGCCAGCACCGTGGGAGCGGTAACCTACAATGAGCAGTTCTTC	CASTVGAVTYNEQFF
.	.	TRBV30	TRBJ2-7	TGTGCCTGGAGTAAAGGGTCAACCTACGAGCAGTACTTC	CAWSKGSTYEQYF
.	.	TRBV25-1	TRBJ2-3	TGTGCCAGCAAATCAGATGGAGATACGCAGTATTTT	CASKSDGDTQYF
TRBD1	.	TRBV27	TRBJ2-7	TGTGCCAGCAGCCAGACAGGGCCGACCTACGAGCAGTACTTC	CASSQTGPTYEQYF